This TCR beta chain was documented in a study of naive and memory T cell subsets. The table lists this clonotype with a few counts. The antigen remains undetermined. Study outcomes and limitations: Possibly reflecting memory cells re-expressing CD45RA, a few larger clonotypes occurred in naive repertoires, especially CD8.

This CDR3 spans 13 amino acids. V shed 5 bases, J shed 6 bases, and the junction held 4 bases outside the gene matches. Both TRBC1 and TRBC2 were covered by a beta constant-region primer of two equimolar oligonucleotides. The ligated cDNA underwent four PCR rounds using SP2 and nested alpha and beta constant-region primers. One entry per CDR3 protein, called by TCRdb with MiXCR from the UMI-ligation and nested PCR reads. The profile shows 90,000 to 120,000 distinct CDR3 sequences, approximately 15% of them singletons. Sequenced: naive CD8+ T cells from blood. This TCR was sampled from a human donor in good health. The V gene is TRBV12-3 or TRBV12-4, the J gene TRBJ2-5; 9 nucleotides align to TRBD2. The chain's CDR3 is CASSPGLAQTQYF. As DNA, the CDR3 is TGTGCCAGCAGTCCGGGACTAGCACAGACCCAGTACTTC.